Each of the 26 T cell receptor beta chains below was sequenced from the same sample in a study of vaccination and CD4 T cells after COVID-19. Time point denoted: late sampling 161 to 241 days after vaccination in a few convalescent patients. Treatment of the sample: approximately 11-day PBMC culture with coronavirus spike peptide pools or control peptides (ViraFEST assay). The Oncomine TCR Beta short-read assay sequenced DNA from cultured CD4+ T cells. TCRdb passed the PCR reads through MiXCR, listing each CDR3 protein once. This repertoire shows about 21,000 distinct CDR3 sequences, about 46% found once; its top ten account for about 13%. Their target antigens are unknown. Sequencing used CD4+ T cells from blood, cultured in vitro, obtained about 7 months after SARS-CoV-2 vaccination. Receptors originate from a human donor who had recovered from COVID-19.

The chain links TRBV2 to TRBJ1-6; 7 bases fit TRBD1. The CDR3 runs to 16 residues. Germline CDR1 and CDR2: SNHLY and FYNNEI. The junction had 12 bases not matched to a gene; V was cut back by 4 bases and J by 9 bases. CDR3 in DNA: TGTGCCAGCAGTGTAAATAGGGGACAGCGCGGTTCACCCCTCCACTTT. This codes for CASSVNRGQRGSPLHF.

In its sample, this clonotype was seen once. The V call is TRBV6-5, the J call TRBJ2-7, with D possibly matching TRBD2 (6 bases). The CDR3 totals 17 residues. Trimming removed 2 bases from V and 0 bases from J, with 17 bases in between. Germline lookup yields CDR1 MNHEY and CDR2 SVGAGI. The CDR3 DNA sequence: TGTGCCAGCAGTTACGGGGGGTCAGGGTCCCCCTCCTACGAGCAGTACTTC. It specifies CASSYGGSGSPSYEQYF.

This clonotype was counted between two and nine times. The chain combines TRBV27 with TRBJ2-1; D perhaps matches TRBD2 (6 bases). This CDR3 has 13 residues. Germline assignment: CDR1 MNHEY and CDR2 SMNVEV (reference sequence). V was cut by 6 bases and J by 8 bases, with 14 bases left in between. This CDR3 is CASRTRRLHEQFF. For the CDR3, the DNA is TGTGCCAGCAGGACTAGGAGGTTGCATGAGCAGTTCTTC.

This chain uses TRBV2 with TRBJ1-6, with D unresolved. Trimming left V 9 bases short and J 10 bases short, with 16 bases between. Germline V lookup: CDR1 SNHLY, CDR2 FYNNEI. CDR3 size: 13 residues. This CDR3 reads CASGEQLGSPLHF. For the CDR3, the DNA is TGTGCCAGTGGGGAGCAGCTCGGGTCACCCCTCCACTTT.

The V call is TRBV20-1, the J call TRBJ2-1; D remains unclear. CDR1 is DFQATT and CDR2 is SNEGSKA in the germline V gene (reference sequence). V lost 0 bases to trimming and J lost 11 bases, with 17 bases between them. The CDR3 sequence is 14 residues long. The CDR3 sequence is CSARDHRSAGKQFF. CDR3 DNA sequence: TGCAGTGCTAGAGATCATAGGTCGGCAGGCAAGCAGTTCTTC.

The genes are TRBV20-1 and TRBJ1-2, with D possibly TRBD1 on 5 matching bases. Germline CDR1 and CDR2: DFQATT and SNEGSKA (reference sequence). V lost 0 bases and J 6 bases, leaving 11 bases between the germline ends. The CDR3 consists of 13 residues. In nucleotides, the CDR3 is TGCAGTGCTAGAGACAGGGAGACCGATGGCTACACCTTC. Translating it yields CSARDRETDGYTF.

This sequence joins TRBV20-1 and TRBJ1-3, with 11 bases aligning to TRBD1. Germline CDR1 DFQATT, CDR2 SNEGSKA (reference sequence). Trimming cost V 6 bases and J 3 bases; bases outside gene matches: 1. The CDR3 spans 13 residues. The CDR3 sequence is CSAGTGGGNTIYF. The CDR3 DNA reads as TGCAGTGCAGGGACAGGGGGTGGAAACACCATATATTTT.

The CDR3 is CASSNRDTRGQPQHF. In DNA form, the CDR3 reads TGTGCCAGCAGTAACCGGGACACCCGGGGTCAGCCCCAGCATTTT. The chain uses TRBV6-2 or TRBV6-3 and TRBJ1-5, with D perhaps TRBD1 (6 bases). Germline V lookup: CDR1 MNHEY, CDR2 SVGEGT. The CDR3 extends over 15 amino acids. V lost 5 bases, J lost 6 bases, and 17 bases lay in between.

The chain uses TRBV20-1 and TRBJ2-1; TRBD2 is a possible D gene (6 bases). Germline V gene lookup returns CDR1 DFQATT and CDR2 SNEGSKA (reference sequence). V was trimmed by 5 bases and J by 0 bases, leaving 14 bases between them. The CDR3 length is 15 residues. DNA for the CDR3: TGCAGTGCTGTGACGCGGGAACGCTCCTACAATGAGCAGTTCTTC. Residues: CSAVTRERSYNEQFF.

The J gene is TRBJ2-5, the V gene TRBV6-1, with 12 bases matching TRBD2. J was trimmed by 4 bases and V by 7 bases; bases with no gene match: 7. CDR1 is MNHNS, CDR2 SASEGT, per germline. This CDR3 comprises 15 residues. Here the CDR3 DNA reads TGTGCCAGCAAGAGGCCACTAGCGGGGGGAGAGACCCAGTACTTC. It yields the protein CASKRPLAGGETQYF.

The V call is TRBV7-9, the J call TRBJ2-3; D ambiguous. Germline V gene lookup returns CDR1 SEHNR and CDR2 FQNEAQ (reference sequence). CDR3 length equals 14 residues. Trimming pared 3 bases from V and 4 bases from J, leaving 11 bases between. This CDR3 reads CASSLMDGSDTQYF. The CDR3 DNA sequence: TGTGCCAGCAGCTTGATGGACGGATCAGATACGCAGTATTTT. Based on the CDR3 plus reference TRBV7-9 and TRBJ2-3, the full variable domain is DTGVSQNPRHKITKRGQNVTFRCDPISEHNRLYWYRQTLGQGPEFLTYFQNEAQLEKSRLLSDRFSAERPKGSFSTLEIQRTEQGDSAMYLCASSLMDGSDTQYFGPGTRLTVL.

This clonotype has more than one count but fewer than ten. The chain links TRBV11-3 to TRBJ2-3, with unresolved D. The CDR3 runs 12 residues. Per germline, CDR1 SGHNT and CDR2 YENEEA. The V end lost 5 bases, the J end lost 1 base, and 4 bases lay between the germline ends. CDR3 coding DNA: TGTGCCAGCAGCCGGGGCACAGATACGCAGTATTTT. Translated: CASSRGTDTQYF.

The genes are TRBV18 and TRBJ1-5; possibly TRBD1 for D (5 bases). Per germline, CDR1 KGHSH and CDR2 LQKENI. V lost 0 bases and J lost 3, with 6 bases in between. This CDR3 region has 14 residues. The CDR3, as DNA: TGTGCCAGCTCACCACCAGGGGACAATCAGCCCCAGCATTTT. This sequence encodes CASSPPGDNQPQHF.

This clonotype has only one observation. The chain joins TRBV7-8 to TRBJ1-2; D possibly corresponds to TRBD1 (5 bases). V was cut by 1 base and J by 0 bases, with 9 bases left in between. The CDR3 runs 15 residues. CDR1 and CDR2 from the germline V gene are SGHVS and FQNEAQ. The CDR3 reads CASSLEAGPNYGYTF. In DNA, the CDR3 is TGTGCCAGCAGCTTAGAAGCAGGGCCTAACTATGGCTACACCTTC.

As concerns this clonotype: Just one base apart from a much larger clone, this may be a read error. This sequence joins TRBV20-1 and TRBJ2-6; the D is unclear. Germline V gives CDR1 DFQATT, CDR2 SNEGSKA (reference sequence). This CDR3 has 16 amino acids. Trimming stripped 2 bases from V and 0 bases from J, with 11 bases between. The CDR3 region has the DNA TGCAGTGCTAGATCTCAAGGCTCCTCTGGGGCCAACGTCCTGACTTTC. It translates to CSARSQGSSGANVLTF.

The J gene is TRBJ1-2, the V gene TRBV2, with D possibly being TRBD1 (5 bases). Trimming took 4 bases from V and 0 from J, leaving 9 bases between them. CDR1 and CDR2 from the germline V gene are SNHLY and FYNNEI. There are 14 residues in the CDR3. CDR3 region: CASSAQGPNYGYTF. The CDR3 bases are TGTGCCAGCAGTGCGCAGGGACCTAACTATGGCTACACCTTC. Combining the CDR3 with reference TRBV2 and TRBJ1-2 gives the whole variable domain EPEVTQTPSHQVTQMGQEVILRCVPISNHLYFYWYRQILGQKVEFLVSFYNNEISEKSEIFDDQFSVERPDGSNFTLKIRSTKLEDSAMYFCASSAQGPNYGYTFGSGTRLTVV.

This chain links TRBV7-2 with TRBJ1-2; D uncertain. Trimming shortened V by 2 bases and J by 5 bases, and 9 bases separated the two germline ends. Germline CDR1 reads SGHTA; CDR2 reads FQGNSA. The CDR3 runs 13 residues. CDR3 coding DNA: TGTGCCAGCAGCTTACAGACGCAGTATGGCTACACCTTC. It encodes CASSLQTQYGYTF. Complete variable domain (other parts from reference TRBV7-2 and TRBJ1-2): GAGVSQSPSNKVTEKGKDVELRCDPISGHTALYWYRQSLGQGLEFLIYFQGNSAPDKSGLPSDRFSAERTGGSVSTLTIQRTQQEDSAVYLCASSLQTQYGYTFGSGTRLTVV.

V usage is TRBV7-2 and J usage is TRBJ2-1, with D possibly called TRBD1 or TRBD2 (5 bases each). Germline-derived CDR1 and CDR2 are SGHTA and FQGNSA. Deletions cut 4 bases from V and 6 bases from J, with 16 bases between. This CDR3 has 15 residues. This CDR3 reads CASSSGFVGRNEQFF. In DNA, the CDR3 is TGTGCCAGCAGCTCAGGTTTTGTGGGACGCAATGAGCAGTTCTTC.

There are a few counts of this clonotype. The chain carries TRBV7-2 and TRBJ1-2; D remains unclear. Germline V gives CDR1 SGHTA, CDR2 FQGNSA. The CDR3 length is 14 residues. Trimming left V 3 bases short and J 4 bases short, with 12 bases between. This CDR3 reads CASSFTSGSYGYTF. The CDR3 coding sequence is TGTGCCAGCAGCTTCACCTCCGGGAGCTATGGCTACACCTTC.

The chain links TRBV7-2 to TRBJ2-2; D may be TRBD1 or TRBD2 (6 bases each). The CDR3 has 15 residues. Trimming took off 3 bases at V and 5 bases at J, with 13 bases between the two ends. Germline CDR1 reads SGHTA; CDR2 reads FQGNSA. CDR3 coding DNA: TGTGCCAGCAGCTTCGGGCAGGGGAGGACCGGGGAGCTGTTTTTT. This translates into CASSFGQGRTGELFF.

This clonotype was detected a few times. The V and J genes are TRBV7-9 and TRBJ2-5; a possible D gene is TRBD2 (7 bases). The CDR3 is 15 residues long. Germline V gives CDR1 SEHNR, CDR2 FQNEAQ (reference sequence). Trimming cost V 5 bases and J 5 bases, with 18 bases left between them. CDR3 region: CASSPRGGYGETQYF. The CDR3 DNA reads as TGTGCCAGCAGCCCAAGGGGGGGCTACGGGGAGACCCAGTACTTC.

The chain couples TRBV15 to TRBJ1-2; weak D call: TRBD1 (5 bases). This CDR3 comprises 14 residues. Trimming took off 0 bases at V and 6 bases at J, with 11 bases between the two ends. CDR1 is LNHNV and CDR2 is YYDKDF in the germline V gene (reference sequence). CDR3 sequence: CATSRDLGRDGYTF. The CDR3 bases are TGTGCCACCAGCAGAGATCTGGGGCGGGATGGCTACACCTTC.

V usage is TRBV24-1 and J usage is TRBJ2-1; 7 bases fit TRBD1. V lost 4 bases, J lost 6 bases, and 5 bases stayed unmatched. The V gene's germline CDR1 is KGHDR and CDR2 SFDVKD. This CDR3 has 14 residues. Here the CDR3 DNA reads TGTGCCACCAGTGACCCTGACAGGGTCAATGAGCAGTTCTTC. As protein: CATSDPDRVNEQFF.

J is TRBJ2-5 and V is TRBV7-2; TRBD2 aligns across 13 bases. V trimming: 3 bases; J trimming: 4 bases; junction bases outside the gene matches: 2. The germline V gene has CDR1 SGHTA and CDR2 FQGNSA. This CDR3 has 15 amino acids. This chain's CDR3 is CASSFRTSGRETQYF. CDR3 sequence (DNA): TGTGCCAGCAGCTTTCGGACTAGCGGGAGAGAGACCCAGTACTTC.

Only a few counts were recorded for this clonotype. This chain links TRBV27 with TRBJ1-5; 7 bases match TRBD1. Trimming took 6 bases from V and 6 from J; bases not matched to a gene: 11. This CDR3 has 15 residues. Germline assignment: CDR1 MNHEY and CDR2 SMNVEV (reference sequence). In DNA form, the CDR3 reads TGTGCCAGCAGCCGAGAAGGGGGCAGGGGTCAGCCCCAGCATTTT. This gives the protein CASSREGGRGQPQHF.

This rearrangement joins TRBV7-2 to TRBJ1-1, with TRBD1 matching over 7 bases. This CDR3 comprises 14 residues. Germline values: CDR1 SGHTA, CDR2 FQGNSA. J was trimmed by 1 base and V by 6 bases; bases with no gene match: 5. The CDR3 DNA follows: TGTGCCAGCAGTCCCGGGACAGCGAACACTGAAGCTTTCTTT. Translation gives CASSPGTANTEAFF.